Below, one TCR beta chain is given with its context. The sample belongs to a study of cytomegalovirus exposure and HLA in healthy donors. CDR3 length equals 14 residues. V lost 5 bases and J lost 6; bases outside the gene matches: 10. Germline assignment: CDR1 SQVTM and CDR2 ANQGSEA. The PCR had 60 Vbeta and 13 Jbeta primers. This table comes from immunoSEQ multiplex PCR, and its TCRdb copy is limited to in-frame clones, with some not included. The sample includes under 150,000 clones, just under 70% of them seen just once. This TCR derives from a man aged 60 to 69 in good health and CMV-seronegative. The specimen sequenced was PBMCs. The rearrangement links TRBV29-1 to TRBJ1-1, with TRBD1 identical over 9 bases. CDR3 loop: CSVQVQGAGSEAFF. The CDR3 nucleotides read TGCAGCGTTCAGGTACAGGGGGCAGGATCTGAAGCTTTCTTT.